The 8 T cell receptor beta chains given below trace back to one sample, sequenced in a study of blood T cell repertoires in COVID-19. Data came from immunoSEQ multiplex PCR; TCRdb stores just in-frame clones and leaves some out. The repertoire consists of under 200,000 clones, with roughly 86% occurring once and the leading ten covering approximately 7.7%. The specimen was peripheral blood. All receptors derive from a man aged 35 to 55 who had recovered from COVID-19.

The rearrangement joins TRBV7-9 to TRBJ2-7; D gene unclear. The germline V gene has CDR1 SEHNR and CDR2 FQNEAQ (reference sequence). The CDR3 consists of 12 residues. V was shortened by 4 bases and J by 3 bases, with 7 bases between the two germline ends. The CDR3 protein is CASSSVSYEQYF. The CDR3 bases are TGTGCCAGCAGCTCCGTGAGCTACGAGCAGTACTTC.

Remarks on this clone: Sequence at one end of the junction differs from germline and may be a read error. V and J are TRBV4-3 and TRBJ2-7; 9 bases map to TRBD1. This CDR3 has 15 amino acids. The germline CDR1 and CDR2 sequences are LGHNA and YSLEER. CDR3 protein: CASSQRHLRTGELYF. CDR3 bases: TGCGCCAGCAGCCAAAGGCACCTGAGGACAGGGGAGCTGTACTTC.

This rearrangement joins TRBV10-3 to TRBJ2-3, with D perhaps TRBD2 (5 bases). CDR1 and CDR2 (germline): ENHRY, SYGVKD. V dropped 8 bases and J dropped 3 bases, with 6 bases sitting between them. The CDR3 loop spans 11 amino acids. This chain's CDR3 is CAIGRTDTQYF. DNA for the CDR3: TGTGCCATCGGGAGAACAGATACGCAGTATTTT.

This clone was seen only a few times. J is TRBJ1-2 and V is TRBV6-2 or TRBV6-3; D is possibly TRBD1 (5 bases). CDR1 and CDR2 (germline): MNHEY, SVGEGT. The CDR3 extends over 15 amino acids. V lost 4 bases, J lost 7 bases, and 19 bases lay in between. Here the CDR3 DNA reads TGTGCCAGCAGTTCCAGGACAACTTCTCTATCTGGCTACACCTTC. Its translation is CASSSRTTSLSGYTF.

The CDR3 coding sequence is TGTGCCAGTAGCCCGGGACAGCAAGAGACCCAGTACTTC. Protein: CASSPGQQETQYF. This chain uses TRBV19 with TRBJ2-5, with 7 bases fitting TRBD1. V lost 6 bases to trimming and J lost 2 bases; unmatched junction nucleotides: 3. CDR1 and CDR2 from the germline V gene are LNHDA and SQIVND (reference sequence). The CDR3 extends over 13 amino acids.

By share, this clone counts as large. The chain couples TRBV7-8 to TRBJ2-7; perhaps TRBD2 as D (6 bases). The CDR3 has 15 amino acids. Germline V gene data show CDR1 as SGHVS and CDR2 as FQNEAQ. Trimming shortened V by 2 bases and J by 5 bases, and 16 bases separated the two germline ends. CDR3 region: CASSLSQRESDEQYF. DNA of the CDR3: TGTGCCAGCAGCTTAAGTCAACGGGAGAGCGACGAGCAGTACTTC.

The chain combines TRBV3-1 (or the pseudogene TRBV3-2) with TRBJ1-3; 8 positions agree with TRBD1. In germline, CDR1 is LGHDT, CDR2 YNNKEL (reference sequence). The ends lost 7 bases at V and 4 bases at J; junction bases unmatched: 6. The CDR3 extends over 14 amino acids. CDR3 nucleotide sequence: TGTGCCAGCACTTCCACAGGGGGAGGAAACACCATATATTTT. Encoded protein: CASTSTGGGNTIYF.

CDR3 region: CAKRAGCEQYF. As DNA, the CDR3 is TGTGCCAAGAGGGCGGGGTGCGAGCAGTACTTC. The V and J genes are TRBV19 and TRBJ2-7; tentatively, D is TRBD2 (6 bases). Looked up from germline, CDR1 is LNHDA and CDR2 is SQIVND (reference sequence). The germline V and J ends were trimmed by 10 bases and 6 bases, with 13 bases remaining between them. The CDR3 totals 11 residues.